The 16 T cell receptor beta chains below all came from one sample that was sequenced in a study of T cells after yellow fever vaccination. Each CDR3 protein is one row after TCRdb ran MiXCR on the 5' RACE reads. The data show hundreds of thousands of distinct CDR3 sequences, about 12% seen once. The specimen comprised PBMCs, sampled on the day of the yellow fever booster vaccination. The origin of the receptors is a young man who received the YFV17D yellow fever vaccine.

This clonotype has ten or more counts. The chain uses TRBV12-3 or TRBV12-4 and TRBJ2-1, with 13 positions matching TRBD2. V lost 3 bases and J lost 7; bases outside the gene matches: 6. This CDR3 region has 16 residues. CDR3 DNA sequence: TGTGCCAGCAGTTTTGCGACTAGCGGGAGGCATAATGAGCAGTTCTTC. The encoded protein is CASSFATSGRHNEQFF.

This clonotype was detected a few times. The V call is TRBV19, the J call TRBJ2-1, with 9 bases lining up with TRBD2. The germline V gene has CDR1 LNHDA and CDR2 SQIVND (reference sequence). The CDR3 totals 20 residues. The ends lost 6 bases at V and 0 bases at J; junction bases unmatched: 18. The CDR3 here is CASRAARGLAGMSSYNEQFF. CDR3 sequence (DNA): TGTGCCAGTAGGGCTGCCAGGGGCCTAGCGGGAATGAGCTCCTACAATGAGCAGTTCTTC.

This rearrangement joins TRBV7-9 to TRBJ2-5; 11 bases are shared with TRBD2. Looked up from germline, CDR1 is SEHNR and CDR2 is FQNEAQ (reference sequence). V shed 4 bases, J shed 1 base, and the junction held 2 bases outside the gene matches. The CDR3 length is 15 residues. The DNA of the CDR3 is TGTGCCAGCAGCTCCCTAGCGGGGGGCCAAGAGACCCAGTACTTC. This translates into CASSSLAGGQETQYF.

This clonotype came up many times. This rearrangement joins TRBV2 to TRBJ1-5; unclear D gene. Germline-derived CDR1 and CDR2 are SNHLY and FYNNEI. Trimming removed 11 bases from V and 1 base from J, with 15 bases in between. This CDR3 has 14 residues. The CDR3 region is CAPRPSGSNQPQHF. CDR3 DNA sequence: TGTGCCCCCCGGCCCTCCGGGAGCAATCAGCCCCAGCATTTT.

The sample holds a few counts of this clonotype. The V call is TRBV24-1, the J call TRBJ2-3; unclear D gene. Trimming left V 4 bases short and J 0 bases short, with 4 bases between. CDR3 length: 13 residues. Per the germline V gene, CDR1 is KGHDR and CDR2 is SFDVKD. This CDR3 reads CATSDHSTDTQYF. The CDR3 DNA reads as TGTGCCACCAGTGACCACAGCACAGATACGCAGTATTTT.

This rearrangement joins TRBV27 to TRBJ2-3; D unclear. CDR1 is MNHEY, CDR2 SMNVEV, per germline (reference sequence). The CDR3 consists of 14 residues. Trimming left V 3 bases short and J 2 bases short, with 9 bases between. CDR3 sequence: CASSLWGYTDTQYF. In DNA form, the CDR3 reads TGTGCCAGCAGTTTGTGGGGTTACACAGATACGCAGTATTTT.

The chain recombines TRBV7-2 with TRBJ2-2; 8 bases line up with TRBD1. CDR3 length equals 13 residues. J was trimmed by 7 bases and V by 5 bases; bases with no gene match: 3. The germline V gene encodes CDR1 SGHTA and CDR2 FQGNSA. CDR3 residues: CASSIDRGGELFF. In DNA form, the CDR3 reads TGTGCCAGCAGCATAGACAGGGGCGGGGAGCTGTTTTTT.

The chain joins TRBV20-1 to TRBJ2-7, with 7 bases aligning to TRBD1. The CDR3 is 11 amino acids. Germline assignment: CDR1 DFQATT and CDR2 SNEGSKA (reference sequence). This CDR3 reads CSADRVNEQYF. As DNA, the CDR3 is TGCAGCGCCGACAGGGTGAACGAGCAGTACTTC.

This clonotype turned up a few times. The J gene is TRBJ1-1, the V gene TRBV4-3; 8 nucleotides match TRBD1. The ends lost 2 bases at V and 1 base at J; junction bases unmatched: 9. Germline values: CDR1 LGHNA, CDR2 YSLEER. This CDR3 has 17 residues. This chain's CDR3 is CASSQWPPGQGNTEAFF. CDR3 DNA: TGCGCCAGCAGCCAATGGCCCCCCGGACAGGGGAACACTGAAGCTTTCTTT.

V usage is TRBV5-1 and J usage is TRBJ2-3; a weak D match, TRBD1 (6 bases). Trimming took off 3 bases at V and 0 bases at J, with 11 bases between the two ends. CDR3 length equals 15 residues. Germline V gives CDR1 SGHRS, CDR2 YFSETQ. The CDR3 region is CASSYWDKSTDTQYF. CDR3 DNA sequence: TGCGCCAGCAGCTACTGGGACAAAAGCACAGATACGCAGTATTTT.

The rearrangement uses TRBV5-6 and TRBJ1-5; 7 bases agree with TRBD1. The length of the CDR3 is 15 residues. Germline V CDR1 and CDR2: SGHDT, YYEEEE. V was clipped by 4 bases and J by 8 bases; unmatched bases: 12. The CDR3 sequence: CASSVRTGGLEPQHF. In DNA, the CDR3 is TGTGCCAGCAGCGTACGGACAGGAGGATTAGAGCCCCAGCATTTT.

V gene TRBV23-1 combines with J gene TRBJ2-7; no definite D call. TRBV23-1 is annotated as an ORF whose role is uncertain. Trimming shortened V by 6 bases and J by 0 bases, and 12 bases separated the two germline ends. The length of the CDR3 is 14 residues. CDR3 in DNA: TGCGCCAGCAGCCGCATGCGGAGCTCCTACGAGCAGTACTTC. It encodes CASSRMRSSYEQYF.

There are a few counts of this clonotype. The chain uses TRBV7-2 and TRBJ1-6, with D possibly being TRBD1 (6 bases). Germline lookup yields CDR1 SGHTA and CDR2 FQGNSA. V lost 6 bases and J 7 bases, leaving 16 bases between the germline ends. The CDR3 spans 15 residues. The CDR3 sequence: CASSFQGTTNSPLHF. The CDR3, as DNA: TGTGCCAGCAGTTTCCAGGGGACCACAAATTCACCCCTCCACTTT.

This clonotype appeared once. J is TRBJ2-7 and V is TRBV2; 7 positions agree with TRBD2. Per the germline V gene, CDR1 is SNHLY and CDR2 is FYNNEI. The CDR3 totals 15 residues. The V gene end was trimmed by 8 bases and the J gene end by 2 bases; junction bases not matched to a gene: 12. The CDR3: CASCGRLAVAYEQYF. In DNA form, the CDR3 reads TGTGCCAGCTGCGGTCGGCTAGCGGTCGCCTACGAGCAGTACTTC. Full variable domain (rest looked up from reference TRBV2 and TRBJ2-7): EPEVTQTPSHQVTQMGQEVILRCVPISNHLYFYWYRQILGQKVEFLVSFYNNEISEKSEIFDDQFSVERPDGSNFTLKIRSTKLEDSAMYFCASCGRLAVAYEQYFGPGTRLTVT.

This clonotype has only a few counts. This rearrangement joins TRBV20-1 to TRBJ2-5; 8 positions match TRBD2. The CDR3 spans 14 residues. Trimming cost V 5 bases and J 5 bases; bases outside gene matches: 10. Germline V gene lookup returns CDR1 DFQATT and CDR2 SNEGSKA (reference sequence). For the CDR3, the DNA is TGCAGTGCTCAAGTAGCTCGCGGGAGGGAGACCCAGTACTTC. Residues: CSAQVARGRETQYF.

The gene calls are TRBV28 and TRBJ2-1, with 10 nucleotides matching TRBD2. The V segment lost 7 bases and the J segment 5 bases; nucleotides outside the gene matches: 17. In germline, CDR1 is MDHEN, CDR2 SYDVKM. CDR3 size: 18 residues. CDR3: CASKAGGTYQPIDNEQFF. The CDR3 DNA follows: TGTGCCAGCAAAGCGGGAGGGACTTACCAACCTATCGACAATGAGCAGTTCTTC.